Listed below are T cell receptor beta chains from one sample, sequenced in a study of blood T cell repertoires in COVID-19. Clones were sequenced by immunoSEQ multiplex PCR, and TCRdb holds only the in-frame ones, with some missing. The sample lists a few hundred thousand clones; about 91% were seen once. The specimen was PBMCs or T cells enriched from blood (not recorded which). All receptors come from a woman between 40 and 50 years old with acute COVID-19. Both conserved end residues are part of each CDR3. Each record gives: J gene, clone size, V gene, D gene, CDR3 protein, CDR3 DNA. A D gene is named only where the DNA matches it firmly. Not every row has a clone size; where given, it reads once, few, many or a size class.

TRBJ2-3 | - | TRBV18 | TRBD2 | CASSPTPWTSGAPDTQYF | TGTGCCAGCTCACCGACACCTTGGACTAGCGGGGCCCCAGATACGCAGTATTTT
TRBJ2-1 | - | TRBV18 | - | CASSGRDPSAGEQFF | TGTGCCAGCTCAGGCCGGGACCCCTCAGCGGGTGAGCAGTTCTTC
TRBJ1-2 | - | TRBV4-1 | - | CASSQELEAYGYTF | TGCGCCAGCAGCCAAGAGCTAGAGGCCTATGGCTACACCTTC
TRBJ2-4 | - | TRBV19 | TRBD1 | CASSIDAPTLRTGGRNIQYF | TGTGCCAGTAGTATAGATGCTCCGACTTTGAGAACAGGGGGGAGAAACATTCAGTACTTC
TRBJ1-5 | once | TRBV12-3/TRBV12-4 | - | CASGTGSDQPQHF | TGTGCCAGCGGTACGGGATCCGATCAGCCCCAGCATTTT
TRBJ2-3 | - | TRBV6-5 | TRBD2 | CASSRLAGSTDTQYF | TGTGCCAGCTCCCGACTAGCGGGATCCACAGATACGCAGTATTTT
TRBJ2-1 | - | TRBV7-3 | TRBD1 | CASSLRGTADNEQFF | TGTGCCAGCAGCTTAAGGGGGACAGCCGACAATGAGCAGTTCTTC
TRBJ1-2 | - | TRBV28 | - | CASSSLERNYGYTF | TGTGCCAGCAGTTCCCTTGAGAGGAACTATGGCTACACCTTC
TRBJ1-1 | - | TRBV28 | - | CASSRDMNTEAFF | TGTGCCAGCAGTAGGGACATGAACACTGAAGCTTTCTTT
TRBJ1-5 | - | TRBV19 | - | CASSTHRDQPQHF | TGTGCCAGTAGTACCCACAGGGATCAGCCCCAGCATTTT
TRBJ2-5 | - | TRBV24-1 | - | CATSDFPGGQETQYF | TGTGCCACCAGTGATTTTCCCGGGGGACAAGAGACCCAGTACTTC
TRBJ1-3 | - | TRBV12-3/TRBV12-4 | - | CASMRDSGNTIYF | TGTGCCAGCATGAGGGACTCTGGAAACACCATATATTTT
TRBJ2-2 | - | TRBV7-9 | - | CASSLGAANTGELFF | TGTGCCAGCAGCTTAGGAGCCGCGAACACCGGGGAGCTGTTTTTT
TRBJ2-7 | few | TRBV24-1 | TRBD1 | CATSGQGFGEQYF | TGTGCCACCAGTGGACAGGGATTCGGAGAGCAGTACTTC
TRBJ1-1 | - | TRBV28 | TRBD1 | CASSLRGGTLNTEAFF | TGTGCCAGCAGTTTACGAGGGGGCACCTTGAACACTGAAGCTTTCTTT
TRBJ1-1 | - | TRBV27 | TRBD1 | CASSLLTGGVVKAFF | TGTGCCAGCAGTTTACTCACAGGGGGCGTAGTAAAAGCTTTCTTT